One and the same sample provided the 19 T cell receptor beta chains below, sequenced in a study of T cell repertoires in ileal Crohn's disease. Generated by immunoSEQ multiplex PCR, the TCRdb table keeps only in-frame clones and is missing some. Altogether 300 or so clones are present, roughly 87% being singletons, with the ten largest covering roughly 8%. The sorted cells were lamina propria lymphocytes from surgical specimens, first isolated by density gradient. The sequenced sample consisted of CD8+ T cells sorted from the ileum. All receptors derive from an adult with Crohn's disease.

This chain connects TRBV5-6 to TRBJ1-1; perhaps TRBD1 as D (5 bases). Deletions cut 1 base from V and 0 bases from J, with 13 bases between. This CDR3 comprises 16 residues. Germline values: CDR1 SGHDT, CDR2 YYEEEE. CDR3: CASSLMGVDLNTEAFF. The CDR3 region has the DNA TGTGCCAGCAGCTTGATGGGGGTTGATTTGAACACTGAAGCTTTCTTT.

J is TRBJ2-7 and V is TRBV21-1. TRBV21-1 is an annotated pseudogene. The CDR3 contains 12 residues. The CDR3 coding sequence is TGTGCCAGCAGACACGTGTTAGACGAGCAGTACTTC. This codes for CASRHVLDEQYF.

This clone has just a few counts. This sequence joins TRBV7-9 and TRBJ1-2; 7 bases map to TRBD1. The trim removed 5 bases at V and 4 bases at J, leaving 10 bases unmatched. CDR1 and CDR2 from the germline V gene are SEHNR and FQNEAQ (reference sequence). The CDR3 sequence is 15 residues long. The CDR3 DNA sequence: TGTGCCAGCAGCGACGGACAGGAAAGATTCTATGGCTACACCTTC. Translation: CASSDGQERFYGYTF.

A single count supports this clone. The chain employs TRBV29-1 and TRBJ2-1, with TRBD2 matching over 14 bases. The CDR3 totals 14 residues. V was pared by 1 base and J by 12 bases, with 5 bases of the junction left unmatched. Per the germline V gene, CDR1 is SQVTM and CDR2 is ANQGSEA. The CDR3 sequence is CSVEGTSGRMGQFF. CDR3 sequence (DNA): TGCAGCGTTGAAGGGACTAGCGGGAGGATGGGGCAGTTCTTC.

Written as DNA, the CDR3 is TGCGCCAGCAGTCGGGACTTCTCGAACACTGAAGCTTTCTTT. Amino acids: CASSRDFSNTEAFF. The V and J genes are TRBV10-1 and TRBJ1-1, with a tentative D call TRBD1 (5 bases). The germline V gene encodes CDR1 WNHNN and CDR2 SYGVQD (reference sequence). This CDR3 region has 14 residues. Trimming removed 5 bases from V and 1 base from J, with 11 bases in between.

This chain connects TRBV7-3 to TRBJ1-3; 7 nucleotides agree with TRBD1. V lost 5 bases, J lost 0 bases, and 4 bases stayed unmatched. This CDR3 has 15 amino acids. Germline V gene lookup returns CDR1 SGHTA and CDR2 FQGTGA. The CDR3 loop is CASSASGGSGNTIYF. CDR3 nucleotides: TGTGCCAGCAGCGCATCAGGGGGCTCTGGAAACACCATATATTTT.

V usage is TRBV7-3 and J usage is TRBJ2-5; 11 bases are shared with TRBD2. From germline, CDR1 is SGHTA and CDR2 FQGTGA. CDR3 length equals 18 residues. J was trimmed by 2 bases and V by 5 bases; bases with no gene match: 13. The CDR3 here is CASSHTPHSGRGQETQYF. The CDR3 DNA reads TGTGCCAGCAGCCACACCCCTCATAGCGGGAGGGGTCAAGAGACCCAGTACTTC.

V gene TRBV10-1 combines with J gene TRBJ2-2; tentatively, D is TRBD2 (6 bases). Trimming removed 5 bases at V and 5 bases at J, with 15 bases between. This CDR3 contains 15 residues. CDR1 and CDR2 (germline): WNHNN, SYGVQD (reference sequence). CDR3 residues: CASSRDSSSTGELFF. Written as DNA, the CDR3 is TGCGCCAGCAGTCGGGACTCTTCATCGACCGGGGAGCTGTTTTTT.

J is TRBJ2-1 and V is TRBV11-2, with unresolved D. CDR3 size: 15 residues. The V gene's germline CDR1 is SGHAT and CDR2 FQNNGV. Trimming removed 4 bases from V and 5 bases from J, with 15 bases in between. The CDR3 protein is CASSSDWGLDNEQFF. The CDR3 DNA reads as TGTGCCAGCAGCTCCGACTGGGGATTGGACAATGAGCAGTTCTTC.

This clone has only one observation. The chain employs TRBV9 and TRBJ2-7, with 10 positions matching TRBD2. CDR3 size: 15 residues. The ends lost 4 bases at V and 6 bases at J; junction bases unmatched: 10. CDR1 is SGDLS and CDR2 is YYNGEE in the germline V gene. CDR3 bases: TGTGCCAGCAGCAATCTAGCGGGAGAGGGCGTCGAGCAGTACTTC. Its translation is CASSNLAGEGVEQYF.

This clone appeared a single time. The J gene is TRBJ2-3, the V gene TRBV27, with D possibly being TRBD1 (6 bases). Germline V gene sequence: CDR1 MNHEY, CDR2 SMNVEV (reference sequence). V shed 2 bases and J shed 8 bases, with 17 bases lying between them. CDR3 length: 15 amino acids. CDR3 region: CASSLGGPTLPTQYF. The CDR3 DNA follows: TGTGCCAGCAGTTTAGGGGGCCCGACTCTCCCTACGCAGTATTTT.

This rearrangement joins TRBV7-6 to TRBJ2-7, with D possibly being TRBD1 (6 bases). CDR1 and CDR2 (germline): SGHVS, FNYEAQ. This CDR3 is 15 amino acids long. V lost 1 base, J lost 2 bases, and 12 bases lay in between. The CDR3 coding sequence is TGTGCCAGCAGCTTAGAGACAGGAATTCCCTACGAGCAGTACTTC. This codes for CASSLETGIPYEQYF.

The chain combines TRBV7-9 with TRBJ2-1; tentatively, D is TRBD1 (6 bases). Germline assignment: CDR1 SEHNR and CDR2 FQNEAQ (reference sequence). The CDR3 contains 12 residues. Trimming left V 10 bases short and J 3 bases short, with 10 bases between. CDR3 protein: CATYRVYNEQFF. CDR3 bases: TGTGCCACATACAGGGTCTACAATGAGCAGTTCTTC.

The chain employs TRBV6-1 and TRBJ2-7; possible D gene TRBD1, 6 bases. Germline lookup yields CDR1 MNHNS and CDR2 SASEGT. V was cut by 3 bases and J by 6 bases, with 15 bases left in between. The CDR3 contains 14 residues. CDR3 sequence reads: CASSDSTGTFEQYF. The CDR3 region has the DNA TGTGCCAGCAGTGATAGTACCGGGACATTCGAGCAGTACTTC.

The chain links TRBV11-1 to TRBJ2-6; 10 bases are shared with TRBD1. J gave up 0 bases and V 3 bases, and 2 bases lay outside the gene matches. CDR1 is SGHAT, CDR2 FQDESV, per germline (reference sequence). This CDR3 region has 17 residues. In DNA form, the CDR3 reads TGTGCCAGCAGCTTCTGGGACAGGGGCTCTGGGGCCAACGTCCTGACTTTC. It encodes CASSFWDRGSGANVLTF.

The table lists this clone with a few counts. The chain uses TRBV5-1 and TRBJ1-5, with D perhaps matching TRBD1 (5 bases). Germline lookup yields CDR1 SGHRS and CDR2 YFSETQ. The length of the CDR3 is 9 residues. V shed 10 bases and J shed 15 bases, with 14 bases lying between them. DNA for the CDR3: TGCGCCGGAGGCCGGGGGGGGCATTTT. It translates to CAGGRGGHF.

This clone was seen once. The chain couples TRBV11-1 to TRBJ2-1, with 7 bases fitting TRBD2. CDR3 length: 15 amino acids. Germline V CDR1 and CDR2: SGHAT, FQDESV (reference sequence). The junction had 1 base not matched to a gene; V was cut back by 1 base and J by 1 base. This chain's CDR3 is CASSLGGSSYNEQFF. The CDR3 DNA reads as TGTGCCAGCAGCTTAGGCGGGAGTTCCTACAATGAGCAGTTCTTC.

The chain couples TRBV6-1 to TRBJ1-1; D is ambiguous. The CDR3 runs to 15 residues. CDR1 and CDR2 (germline): MNHNS, SASEGT. V gave up 3 bases and J gave up 4 bases, with 15 bases separating them. CDR3 in DNA: TGTGCCAGCAGTGACGAGGGATTTAGTATCACTGAAGCTTTCTTT. It encodes CASSDEGFSITEAFF.

This clone was seen only a few times. The genes are TRBV23-1 and TRBJ2-7; D may correspond to TRBD1 or TRBD2 (5 bases each). TRBV23-1 is an ORF, and what it does is uncertain. Trimming took 5 bases from V and 2 from J, leaving 13 bases between them. The CDR3 is 14 amino acids. DNA of the CDR3: TGCGCCAGCAGTTTCAGGGAGTCCCCCTACGAGCAGTACTTC. Protein sequence: CASSFRESPYEQYF.